This T cell receptor (beta chain) was sequenced for a study of shared clonotypes between healthy human individuals (dated by TCRdb to about 2020). Looking at the study overall: The cohort included three men and a couple of women between 18 and 49 years of age. For each donor, CD4 naive and CD4 memory were each given three plates, CD8 naive was given two plates, and CD8 memory was given one plate. The study deeply sequenced blood TCR repertoires of five healthy adults to estimate repertoire size and the extent of clonotype sharing between individuals. To increase sequencing depth and limit assay-specific biases, TCR repertoire library preparation and sequencing were carried out by different laboratories using diverse techniques. Per donor, leukapheresis produced somewhere between about 0.94 and 9.5 billion PBMCs. Here is what the overall study found, with its caveats: The small number of donors limited the genetic and exposure-history diversity represented. Compared with non-shared clonotypes, the clonotypes found in all four sorted-subset donors had higher generation probabilities. Sampling was limited to blood, and TCR repertoires in tissue likely differ from TCR repertoires in blood. Pairwise subsampling indicated that sequencing depth was expected to affect the degree of clonotype sharing among donors. Sharing across a few donors was observed for about 4.8% of naive CD4, less than 4% of naive CD8, roughly 2.4% of memory CD4, and around 0.4% of memory CD8 clonotypes. Naive subsets generally had larger estimated clonotype richness than memory subsets did. Even with the large sequencing depth, rarefaction of the sorted-subset datasets indicated that sequencing was incomplete.

In regard to this clone: Its antigen specificity is not known. There are no base qualities to consult, and no much larger clone falls within one base.

Using the deep immunoSEQ assay, TCR CDR3 regions were amplified from genomic DNA by multiplex PCR. For each cell subset, the extracted genomic DNA was distributed evenly across all wells of several immunoSEQ 96-well plates, and each plate served as one replicate. Each replicate PCR for sorted subsets received around 200 ng genomic DNA, equal to 30,000 or so T cell genomes. Purified libraries were measured with a Qubit 3.0 fluorometer, size-checked on a Bioanalyzer 2100, and measured again with the KAPA Library Quantification kit. Each immunoSEQ 96-well plate was sequenced on its own single-read 150-cycle Illumina NextSeq 550 flow cell. Concerning the study's data processing: Because only junctional sequences without quality scores were contained in the immunoSEQ output, filtering matching that applied to full-length reads could not be performed. To assign V/J genes and CDR3, sequences were annotated using PyIR, a Python wrapper for IgBLAST v1.9, with IMGT germline references. Any read was removed if the V/J assignment was weak (E-value above 1e-6), the CDR3 was missing, or the read contained stop codons, out-of-frame junctions, or ambiguous translated residues. V3J clonotypes were defined as sequences sharing an identical inferred V gene, J gene, and CDR3 amino acid sequence. Percentage overlap between repertoires was computed as shared unique clonotypes divided by the size of the smaller repertoire. RTK rarefaction, the Chao1 estimator, and Recon v2.1 estimates of unobserved clonotypes were used to assess repertoire richness. Generation probabilities were computed with OLGA for all TCRbeta clonotypes obtained by the gDNA method from several donors. TCRdb stores this immuneACCESS table with in-frame sequences only. Part of the clones is absent; in the studies checked, under half of the shortfall reflects unresolved V genes, and no reason is known for the rest. V and J calls and clone size come straight from that table; D and trimming were deduced from the DNA. Within this sample are around 2,100,000 clones, with about 95% of them counted one time only. 0.95% to 1.5% of the sample belongs to the ten largest clones.

Per the germline V gene, SNHLY is the CDR1 and FYNNEI is the CDR2. There are 14 amino acids in the CDR3, from cysteine to phenylalanine inclusive. The only DNA kept is the CDR3, 42 bases in frame from the first base. Ends trimmed: V by 4 bases, J by 6 bases; bases unmatched to a gene: 4. CD8 naive samples were obtained by positive selection for CCR7 among CD45RO-negative cells, yielding a CD45RA+CCR7+ population from which TemRA cells were excluded. The donors were healthy, HIV-negative adults with no recently reported acute infections or vaccinations. Every donor was a Caucasian adult residing in Nashville, Tennessee, USA. Blood was obtained by leukapheresis, after which PBMCs were separated by Ficoll-Histopaque density gradient centrifugation and cryopreserved in liquid nitrogen vapor phase. Purity and quantity of every magnetically sorted T cell population were checked by analytical flow cytometry. Genomic DNA was isolated from each sorted fraction and quantified by UV absorbance on a Nanodrop 2000c.

The sequence is built from TRBV2 and TRBJ1-4; TRBD1 matches 8 bases in the middle. What was sequenced was naive CD8+ T cells sorted from blood. The sample's cell subset or site label is to be understood as: CD45RA+CCR7+. This receptor was obtained from a man younger than 35 in good health. CDR3 loop: CASSGQGADEKLFF. The DNA reads TGTGCCAGCAGTGGTCAGGGGGCCGATGAAAAACTGTTTTTT.